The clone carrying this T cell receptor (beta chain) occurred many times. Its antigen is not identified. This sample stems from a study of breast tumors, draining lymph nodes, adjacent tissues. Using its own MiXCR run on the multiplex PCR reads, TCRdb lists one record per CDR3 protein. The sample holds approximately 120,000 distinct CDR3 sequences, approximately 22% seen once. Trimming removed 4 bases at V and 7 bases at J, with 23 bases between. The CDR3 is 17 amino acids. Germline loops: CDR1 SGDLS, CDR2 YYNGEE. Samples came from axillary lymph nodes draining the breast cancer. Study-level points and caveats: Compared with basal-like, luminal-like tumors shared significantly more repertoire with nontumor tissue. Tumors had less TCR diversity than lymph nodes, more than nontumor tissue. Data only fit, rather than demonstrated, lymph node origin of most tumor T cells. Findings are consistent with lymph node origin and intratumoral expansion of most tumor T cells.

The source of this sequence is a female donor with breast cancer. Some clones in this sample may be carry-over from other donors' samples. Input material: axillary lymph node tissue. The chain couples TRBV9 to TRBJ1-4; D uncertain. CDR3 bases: TGTGCCAGCAGCCCCGGAAGGGTTGTGGTGGATAGTGAAAAACTGTTTTTT. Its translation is CASSPGRVVVDSEKLFF.